One sample yielded the 30 T cell receptor beta chains listed below, sequenced in a study of neurological immune-mediated disorders. Using its own MiXCR run on the 5' RACE reads, TCRdb lists one record per CDR3 protein. The top ten hold 16% of the sample, which has approximately 25,000 distinct CDR3 sequences, around 21% seen once. The sequenced sample consisted of PBMCs. Receptors were obtained from a woman aged 60-75 years in good health.

In this sample, this clonotype turned up many times. DNA for the CDR3: TGTGCCAGCAGTTTCGCCGGGACAGGGGAATACGAGCAGTACTTC. Its translation: CASSFAGTGEYEQYF. J is TRBJ2-7 and V is TRBV6-2 or TRBV6-3, with 10 positions matching TRBD1. Trimming removed 4 bases from V and 4 bases from J; junction bases left unmatched: 7. CDR3 length: 15 residues. Per germline, CDR1 MNHEY and CDR2 SVGEGT.

This clonotype appeared many times. The rearrangement links TRBV5-1 to TRBJ2-7; maybe TRBD1 (7 bases). The germline V gene encodes CDR1 SGHRS and CDR2 YFSETQ. The CDR3 sequence is 15 residues long. The V end was cut by 2 bases, the J end by 2 bases, with 14 bases between. CDR3 sequence (DNA): TGCGCCAGCAGCTTTGGAGGGACAGTAACCTACGAGCAGTACTTC. The encoded protein is CASSFGGTVTYEQYF.

Ten or more counts support this clonotype. The chain is built from TRBV29-1 and TRBJ1-1, with TRBD1 matching over 7 bases. The CDR3 covers 15 residues. Trimming at V came to 4 bases and at J to 1 base, leaving 9 bases not matched to a gene. Germline V gene lookup returns CDR1 SQVTM and CDR2 ANQGSEA. The CDR3 loop reads CSVGQPTGWNTEAFF. In DNA form, the CDR3 reads TGCAGCGTTGGTCAGCCGACAGGGTGGAACACTGAAGCTTTCTTT.

Many counts were recorded for this clonotype. In DNA form, the CDR3 reads TGCGCCAGCAGCCAAAACTGGAGGGCAGGGGCCGGCTACACCTTC. Protein sequence: CASSQNWRAGAGYTF. The V gene is TRBV4-3, the J gene TRBJ1-2, with a weak D call TRBD1 (6 bases). The V gene lost 2 bases and the J gene lost 8 bases, with 18 bases spanning the gap. Per germline, CDR1 LGHNA and CDR2 YSLEER. The CDR3 consists of 15 residues.

This clonotype has only one observation. A read error may produce the germline difference seen at one junction end. V and J are TRBV15 and TRBJ2-1; perhaps TRBD2 as D (5 bases). The germline V gene has CDR1 LNHNV and CDR2 YYDKDF (reference sequence). CDR3 length: 15 amino acids. The CDR3 DNA is TGTGCCACCAGCGTAGTATCCAGGACTGCTAATGAGCTGTTCTTC. Encoded protein: CATSVVSRTANELFF.

This clonotype was picked up many times. The chain joins TRBV11-1 to TRBJ2-2; no definite D call. The ends were cut back, 4 bases at V and 6 bases at J, with 9 bases in the middle. The CDR3 contains 13 residues. Germline CDR1 reads SGHAT; CDR2 reads FQDESV (reference sequence). CDR3 loop: CASSSAAPGELFF. CDR3 DNA sequence: TGTGCCAGCAGCTCGGCGGCCCCCGGGGAGCTGTTTTTT.

This clonotype was observed many times. The rearrangement joins TRBV6-2 or TRBV6-3 to TRBJ1-6; no clear D gene. From germline, CDR1 is MNHEY and CDR2 SVGEGT. CDR3 size: 14 residues. Trimming removed 8 bases from V and 0 bases from J, with 8 bases in between. CDR3 nucleotide sequence: TGTGCCAGCGAAGCGGACTCCTATAATTCACCCCTCCACTTT. It is translated as CASEADSYNSPLHF.

This clonotype was picked up many times. The chain links TRBV7-2 to TRBJ2-1, with D possibly being TRBD1 or TRBD2 (5 bases each). V shed 4 bases and J shed 4 bases, with 8 bases lying between them. Per the germline V gene, CDR1 is SGHTA and CDR2 is FQGNSA. The CDR3 runs to 13 residues. The CDR3 sequence: CASSSGRYNEQFF. The CDR3 DNA reads as TGTGCCAGCAGCTCGGGACGTTACAATGAGCAGTTCTTC.

V gene TRBV5-5 combines with J gene TRBJ2-7; the match to TRBD2 covers 10 bases. V lost 0 bases to trimming and J lost 7 bases; unmatched junction nucleotides: 16. The CDR3 has 18 amino acids. Germline CDR1 and CDR2: SGHKS and YYEKEE (reference sequence). CDR3 protein: CASSLAPGLAGVTGEQYF. DNA of the CDR3: TGTGCCAGCAGCTTGGCTCCGGGGCTAGCGGGAGTAACTGGGGAGCAGTACTTC.

This clonotype is medium-sized. The chain couples TRBV20-1 to TRBJ2-7; the D gene is possibly TRBD1 (6 bases). The CDR3 is 11 residues long. Germline V lookup: CDR1 DFQATT, CDR2 SNEGSKA (reference sequence). The ends were cut back, 5 bases at V and 6 bases at J, with 11 bases in the middle. The CDR3 reads CSAYRVPEQYF. In DNA, the CDR3 is TGCAGTGCTTACAGGGTTCCCGAGCAGTACTTC.

This clonotype has a count of ten or more. This chain joins TRBV27 and TRBJ2-2; TRBD1 might be the D (5 bases). V was shortened by 6 bases and J by 4 bases, with 9 bases between the two germline ends. Per the germline V gene, CDR1 is MNHEY and CDR2 is SMNVEV (reference sequence). The CDR3 extends over 13 amino acids. CDR3 nucleotide sequence: TGTGCCAGCAGCCAGGGCCGCACCGGGGAGCTGTTTTTT. The encoded protein is CASSQGRTGELFF.

The chain has TRBV7-2 and TRBJ1-1; D is undetermined. Germline V lookup: CDR1 SGHTA, CDR2 FQGNSA. The V gene lost 3 bases and the J gene lost 7 bases, with 6 bases spanning the gap. The CDR3 totals 11 residues. The chain's CDR3 is CASSFVSEAFF. The DNA for the CDR3 is TGTGCCAGCAGCTTTGTAAGTGAAGCTTTCTTT.

The chain carries TRBV18 and TRBJ2-3; D is undetermined. The CDR3 totals 13 residues. V lost 3 bases and J 1 base, leaving 5 bases between the germline ends. Germline CDR1 reads KGHSH; CDR2 reads LQKENI. This CDR3 reads CASSPMGTDTQYF. CDR3 in DNA: TGTGCCAGCTCACCTATGGGCACAGATACGCAGTATTTT. Full variable domain (missing parts from reference TRBV18 and TRBJ2-3): NAGVMQNPRHLVRRRGQEARLRCSPMKGHSHVYWYRQLPEEGLKFMVYLQKENIIDESGMPKERFSAEFPKEGPSILRIQQVVRGDSAAYFCASSPMGTDTQYFGPGTRLTVL.

This chain uses TRBV6-1 with TRBJ1-5; D unresolved. Per the germline V gene, CDR1 is MNHNS and CDR2 is SASEGT. V lost 2 bases, J lost 1 base, and 12 bases lay in between. The CDR3 runs to 16 residues. The CDR3 loop is CASSESEGLSNQPQHF. The DNA for the CDR3 is TGTGCCAGCAGTGAAAGTGAAGGGCTGAGCAATCAGCCCCAGCATTTT.

This clonotype was recorded many times. The chain joins TRBV7-9 to TRBJ2-3; D is unclear. V dropped 4 bases and J dropped 6 bases, with 14 bases sitting between them. The germline CDR1 and CDR2 sequences are SEHNR and FQNEAQ (reference sequence). The CDR3 consists of 14 residues. DNA of the CDR3: TGTGCCAGCAGCTACCCCTCTGGACGGGATACGCAGTATTTT. Residues: CASSYPSGRDTQYF.

Comments on this clonotype: A much larger clone differs by one base, so this may be a read error. The chain is built from TRBV27 and TRBJ2-7; D not resolved. V was cut by 4 bases and J by 3 bases, with 10 bases left in between. Germline CDR1 MNHEY, CDR2 SMNVEV (reference sequence). The CDR3 loop spans 13 amino acids. The CDR3 region is CASSSVRVYEQYF. The CDR3 nucleotides are TGTGCCAGCAGTTCTGTGAGAGTCTACGAGCAGTACTTC.

This clonotype was seen only once. The rearrangement joins TRBV28 to TRBJ1-2; D perhaps matches TRBD1 (6 bases). The ends were cut back, 7 bases at V and 2 bases at J, with 11 bases in the middle. CDR1 MDHEN and CDR2 SYDVKM come from the germline V gene. CDR3 length: 13 residues. The CDR3 protein is CASTLRGNYGYTF. The CDR3 bases are TGTGCCAGCACCCTGAGGGGGAACTATGGCTACACCTTC.

For this clonotype: One end of the junction is discordant with germline, which a read error may explain. V is TRBV5-1 and J is TRBJ2-1, with D perhaps matching TRBD2 (5 bases). The V gene's germline CDR1 is SGHRS and CDR2 YFSETQ. The CDR3 loop spans 15 amino acids. The CDR3 coding sequence is TGCGCCAGCAGCTTGGAAGGCGGGTGGGTCAATGAGCAGTTCTTT. Translation: CASSLEGGWVNEQFF.

This clonotype was observed at least ten times. The rearrangement links TRBV7-8 to TRBJ2-1; TRBD2 agrees at 8 bases. This CDR3 has 18 residues. Per the germline V gene, CDR1 is SGHVS and CDR2 is FQNEAQ. V shed 2 bases and J 2 bases; nucleotides not matched to a gene: 11. CDR3 DNA: TGTGCCAGCAGCTTATCCCGCCTTAGCGGGATCACCTACAATGAGCAGTTCTTC. Its protein is CASSLSRLSGITYNEQFF.

The chain couples TRBV20-1 to TRBJ2-7, with a weak D call TRBD1 (6 bases). Trimming left V 4 bases short and J 5 bases short, with 21 bases between. Germline assignment: CDR1 DFQATT and CDR2 SNEGSKA (reference sequence). This CDR3 has 15 residues. The CDR3 region has the DNA TGCAGTGCTACATCCCATGAGGGGGACCCCGACGAGCAGTACTTC. It codes for CSATSHEGDPDEQYF.

This clonotype was recorded many times. The V and J genes are TRBV4-3 and TRBJ1-2, with D unresolved. This CDR3 has 13 amino acids. V was shortened by 0 bases and J by 8 bases, with 10 bases between the two germline ends. Looked up from germline, CDR1 is LGHNA and CDR2 is YSLEER. CDR3 amino acids: CASSQEFGWGYTF. The CDR3 DNA follows: TGCGCCAGCAGCCAAGAGTTCGGGTGGGGCTACACCTTC.

V and J are TRBV5-1 and TRBJ2-3; the match to TRBD2 covers 7 bases. Germline lookup yields CDR1 SGHRS and CDR2 YFSETQ. J was trimmed by 0 bases and V by 4 bases; bases with no gene match: 2. The CDR3 extends over 14 amino acids. In DNA, the CDR3 is TGCGCCAGCAGCATTAGCGGGAGCACAGATACGCAGTATTTT. Translating gives CASSISGSTDTQYF.

At least ten counts were recorded for this clonotype. The rearrangement joins TRBV5-1 to TRBJ1-1; D is uncertain. V lost 5 bases and J lost 5, with 13 bases in between. Germline values: CDR1 SGHRS, CDR2 YFSETQ. CDR3 size: 13 residues. In nucleotides, the CDR3 is TGCGCCAGCAGGCGCAGCGAGGGTACTGAAGCTTTCTTT. Encoded protein: CASRRSEGTEAFF.

This clonotype showed up many times. CDR3 sequence reads: CSAAQPGGNNSPLHF. DNA of the CDR3: TGCAGTGCCGCCCAACCGGGAGGGAATAATTCACCCCTCCACTTT. The V and J genes are TRBV20-1 and TRBJ1-6; D unclear. CDR1 and CDR2 (germline): DFQATT, SNEGSKA (reference sequence). This CDR3 region has 15 residues. V gave up 6 bases and J gave up 5 bases, with 17 bases separating them.

The chain uses TRBV3-1 and TRBJ2-3; no clear D. Germline V gives CDR1 LGHDT, CDR2 YNNKEL (reference sequence). The germline V and J ends were trimmed by 0 bases and 0 bases, with 10 bases remaining between them. The CDR3 has 16 amino acids. The CDR3 DNA is TGTGCCAGCAGCCAAGAACCCCATCTTAGCACAGATACGCAGTATTTT. This sequence encodes CASSQEPHLSTDTQYF.

In its sample, this clonotype was seen many times. The J gene is TRBJ1-1, the V gene TRBV6-6; D unclear. The CDR3 length is 13 residues. Germline CDR1 MNHNY, CDR2 SVGAGI (reference sequence). Trimming pared 0 bases from V and 1 base from J, leaving 3 bases between. The CDR3 here is CASSYSENTEAFF. The DNA of the CDR3 is TGTGCCAGCAGTTACTCCGAGAACACTGAAGCTTTCTTT.

This chain links TRBV27 with TRBJ2-7, with 8 bases lining up with TRBD2. The length of the CDR3 is 14 residues. The junction had 4 bases not matched to a gene; V was cut back by 2 bases and J by 4 bases. From germline, CDR1 is MNHEY and CDR2 SMNVEV (reference sequence). This CDR3 is CASSLPGLGYEQYF. CDR3 sequence (DNA): TGTGCCAGCAGTTTACCGGGACTAGGATACGAGCAGTACTTC.

This clonotype was detected many times. V usage is TRBV6-6 and J usage is TRBJ1-5; D perhaps matches TRBD1 (6 bases). With 0 bases removed from V and 4 bases from J, the gap between germline ends came to 7 bases. Germline lookup yields CDR1 MNHNY and CDR2 SVGAGI (reference sequence). This CDR3 region has 14 residues. As DNA, the CDR3 is TGTGCCAGCAGTTACTCAGGGGGAAATCAGCCCCAGCATTTT. Translating it yields CASSYSGGNQPQHF.

V is TRBV19 and J is TRBJ2-7; TRBD1 matches 7 bases. The CDR3 is 15 amino acids. Germline lookup yields CDR1 LNHDA and CDR2 SQIVND (reference sequence). Trimming at V came to 1 base and at J to 3 bases, leaving 6 bases not matched to a gene. This chain's CDR3 is CASSIVFGTVYEQYF. The CDR3 DNA follows: TGTGCCAGTAGTATAGTCTTCGGGACAGTCTACGAGCAGTACTTC.

This clonotype was counted many times. The genes are TRBV7-2 and TRBJ2-7; D tentatively reads TRBD1 or TRBD2 (6 bases each). Trimming took 4 bases from V and 4 from J, leaving 20 bases between them. Germline V gene sequence: CDR1 SGHTA, CDR2 FQGNSA. The CDR3 extends over 16 amino acids. The CDR3 bases are TGTGCCAGCAGCTCTTTTTCGTGGGGGGCCCGGTACGAGCAGTACTTC. The encoded protein is CASSSFSWGARYEQYF.